These T cell receptor beta chains were read from a single sample in a study of blood T cell repertoires in COVID-19. Produced via immunoSEQ multiplex PCR; TCRdb's table is partial and in-frame only. The table records under 450,000 clones, around 87% of them present only once. The sample taken for sequencing was PBMCs or T cells enriched from blood (not recorded which). The source of these receptors is a young man who had recovered from COVID-19. Both conserved end residues are part of each CDR3. D genes are given only for firm matches. Clone size, where shown, is once, few, many, or a class for clones that have expanded.

-,TRBJ2-7,-,TRBV15,TGTGCCACCAGCAGAGATCACGGGGAGCAGTACTTC,CATSRDHGEQYF
-,TRBJ1-6,-,TRBV5-6,TGTGCCAGCAGCTTGGGACAGTCCCTTGGTAATTCACCCCTCCACTTT,CASSLGQSLGNSPLHF
-,TRBJ2-2,few,TRBV5-6,TGTGCCAGCAGCTTGGTTGGGCAAACGAACACCGGGGAGCTGTTTTTT,CASSLVGQTNTGELFF
-,TRBJ1-1,-,TRBV7-9,TGTGCCAGCAGCGGTATACTAGGGCCTAACACTGAAGCTTTCTTT,CASSGILGPNTEAFF
TRBD1,TRBJ1-2,-,TRBV30,TGTGCCTGGAGAGGTCGGTGGACAGGGGACGGCTACACCTTC,CAWRGRWTGDGYTF
-,TRBJ2-3,-,TRBV29-1,TGCAGCGTTGTCCCGTTTATTAGCACAGATACGCAGTATTTT,CSVVPFISTDTQYF
-,TRBJ2-7,-,TRBV4-2,TGTGCCAGCAGCCAGGGCTCCGCGTCCTACGAGCAGTACTTC,CASSQGSASYEQYF
TRBD1,TRBJ1-5,-,TRBV2,TGTGCCAGCAGTGTGGGACAGTCTAGCAATCAGCCCCAGCATTTT,CASSVGQSSNQPQHF
-,TRBJ2-2,-,TRBV14,TGTGCCAGCAGCCCACATGGGGGGGCCGCCGGGGAGCTGTTTTTT,CASSPHGGAAGELFF
-,TRBJ1-6,-,TRBV30,TGTGCCTGGAGGAAAGGGAGCAGGGGCGGTTCACCCCTCCACTTT,CAWRKGSRGGSPLHF
-,TRBJ1-5,few,TRBV5-6,TGTGCCAGCAGCTGGACTGGGGATGGTCAGCCCCAGCATTTT,CASSWTGDGQPQHF
-,TRBJ2-5,-,TRBV30,TGTGCCTGGAGACACGGGGGAGAGACCCAGTACTTC,CAWRHGGETQYF
-,TRBJ1-1,-,TRBV7-2,TGTGCCAGCAGATCGGGCGGGCGGACGAACACTGAAGCTTTCTTT,CASRSGGRTNTEAFF
TRBD1,TRBJ1-1,-,TRBV4-1,TGCGCCAGCAGCCAACGGGGACAGGGGGCACTAAACACTGAAGCTTTCTTT,CASSQRGQGALNTEAFF
-,TRBJ2-3,-,TRBV12-1,TGTGCCAGCAGCCCCCGGGGGGATACGCAGTATTTT,CASSPRGDTQYF
TRBD1,TRBJ1-1,-,TRBV7-8,TGTGCCAGCAGCTTAGCCCAGGGGGAGAACACTGAAGCTTTCTTT,CASSLAQGENTEAFF
-,TRBJ2-7,-,TRBV3-1/TRBV3-2,TGTGCCAGCAGCCAAGCACCGGGACTGAAATACGAGCAGTACTTC,CASSQAPGLKYEQYF
-,TRBJ2-1,-,TRBV19,TGTGCCAGTAGTTCCCCGGCGCAGGGGTCCAATGAGCAGTTCTTC,CASSSPAQGSNEQFF
TRBD1,TRBJ2-1,-,TRBV5-1,TGCGCCAGCAGCTTGGTGGGGACAGGGGGCAGTGAGCAGTTCTTC,CASSLVGTGGSEQFF
-,TRBJ1-1,few,TRBV23-1,TGCGCCAGCGGGTCCGCATATCAGGGGGCTTTCTTT,CASGSAYQGAFF
-,TRBJ1-5,few,TRBV19,TGTGCCAGTAAAGGCAGGCTAAATCAGCCCCAGCATTTT,CASKGRLNQPQHF
-,TRBJ1-5,once,TRBV4-1,TGCGCCAGCAGCCAAGGTTTGCAGGGTCTAGGTCAGCCCCAGCATTTT,CASSQGLQGLGQPQHF
-,TRBJ1-1,-,TRBV23-1,TGCGCCAGCAGTATTGGGGCCACCTCTGACACTGAAGCTTTCTTT,CASSIGATSDTEAFF
TRBD2,TRBJ2-5,-,TRBV4-1,TGCGCCAGCAGCCAAGAAAGAGCGGGGGGCTCTGTTGGGACCCAGTACTTC,CASSQERAGGSVGTQYF
-,TRBJ1-1,-,TRBV9,TGTGCCAGCAGCGTAGCCCCGACTGCCGCTGAAGCTTTCTTT,CASSVAPTAAEAFF
TRBD1,TRBJ2-3,-,TRBV9,TGTGCCAGCAGCGTAGATAAGGGGGCCCGAGCAGATACGCAGTATTTT,CASSVDKGARADTQYF
-,TRBJ1-1,-,TRBV6-5,TGTGCCAGCAGTCCTCCGGGGGTGAACACTGAAGCTTTCTTT,CASSPPGVNTEAFF
-,TRBJ1-1,few,TRBV10-1,TGCGCCAGCAGCTTAAGACAGAACACTGAAGCTTTCTTT,CASSLRQNTEAFF
-,TRBJ1-5,-,TRBV7-2,TGTGCCAGCAGCTTACCCCCGCAGCCCCAGCATTTT,CASSLPPQPQHF
-,TRBJ1-1,-,TRBV7-6,TGTGCCAGCAGCTTGGAAGGGTCGTATGGTAGGGGCACTGAAGCTTTCTTT,CASSLEGSYGRGTEAFF
TRBD1,TRBJ1-6,-,TRBV2,TGTGCCACGGGACAGGGGATTGCACCCCTCCACTTT,CATGQGIAPLHF
TRBD2,TRBJ2-3,-,TRBV3-1/TRBV3-2,TGTGCCAGCAAGGAAGGACTAGCGTCGACAGATACGCAGTATTTT,CASKEGLASTDTQYF
TRBD2,TRBJ2-5,-,TRBV4-3,TGCGCCAGCAGCCAAGATCCGTCGGCGGGACTAGCGGGGTCGGAGACCCAGTACTTC,CASSQDPSAGLAGSETQYF
-,TRBJ2-2,-,TRBV11-2,TGTGCCAGCAGCTCCCTAGCTATTTCCGCGAACACCGGGGAGCTGTTTTTT,CASSSLAISANTGELFF
TRBD1,TRBJ1-2,-,TRBV5-6,TGTGCCAGCAGCTTGGGGGGACAGACTATCTATGGCTACACCTTC,CASSLGGQTIYGYTF
TRBD1,TRBJ2-6,-,TRBV18,TGTGCCAGCTCACACGGGACAGGGGTACTCGGGGCCAACGTCCTGACTTTC,CASSHGTGVLGANVLTF
TRBD1,TRBJ1-5,few,TRBV10-2,TGCGCCAGCAGTGGACAGGGCGTAGGCAATCAGCCCCAGCATTTT,CASSGQGVGNQPQHF
-,TRBJ1-1,-,TRBV5-4,TGTGCCAGCAGCTCTCCGGGACTCAAAGCCACTGAAGCTTTCTTT,CASSSPGLKATEAFF
-,TRBJ1-5,-,TRBV4-2,TGTGCCAGCAGCCTGCAGGGTTCCAATCAGCCCCAGCATTTT,CASSLQGSNQPQHF
TRBD2,TRBJ2-7,-,TRBV6-2/TRBV6-3,TGTGCCAGCAGCCGGACTAGCGGTACCTACGAGCAGTACTTC,CASSRTSGTYEQYF
TRBD2,TRBJ2-3,-,TRBV19,TGTGCCAGTAGTATGACCCGGGGACTAGCGGGGTCCGCAGATACGCAGTATTTT,CASSMTRGLAGSADTQYF
-,TRBJ2-7,-,TRBV29-1,TGCAGCGTCGACAGGAATTCCCACGAGCAGTACTTC,CSVDRNSHEQYF
TRBD1,TRBJ1-1,-,TRBV7-6,TGTGCCAGCAGCTCCAGCAGGGGGCAGGTCGCTGAAGCTTTCTTT,CASSSSRGQVAEAFF
-,TRBJ1-6,-,TRBV24-1,TGTGCCACTTACGGGGGGTCAGGAAAAAATTCACCCCTCCACTTT,CATYGGSGKNSPLHF
-,TRBJ1-2,-,TRBV16,TGTGCCAGCAGCCAATCGGGCATAATGTATGGCTACACCTTC,CASSQSGIMYGYTF
-,TRBJ1-4,-,TRBV11-3,TGTGCCAGCAGCGTCAGAAATGAAAAACTGTTTTTT,CASSVRNEKLFF
TRBD1,TRBJ1-6,-,TRBV3-1/TRBV3-2,TGTGCCAGCAGACTCAGGGGGCTCGGGAATAATTCACCCCTCCACTTT,CASRLRGLGNNSPLHF
TRBD1,TRBJ2-1,-,TRBV3-1/TRBV3-2,TGTGCCAGCAGCCAAGGGACAGGGGGCAATGAGCAGTTCTTC,CASSQGTGGNEQFF
-,TRBJ2-2,many,TRBV18,TGTGCCAGCTCACCACCGCAGAGGACCGGGGAGCTGTTTTTT,CASSPPQRTGELFF
-,TRBJ1-6,few,TRBV19,TGTGCCAGTAGTATGCTTCAGGCTTCGAGCTCCTATAATTCACCCCTCCACTTT,CASSMLQASSSYNSPLHF
-,TRBJ2-7,many,TRBV15,TGTGCCACCAGCGGAGACTCCTCCTACGAGCAGTACTTC,CATSGDSSYEQYF
-,TRBJ1-1,-,TRBV4-2,TGTGCCAGCAGCCAGGTAGGGGTCACTGAAGCTTTCTTT,CASSQVGVTEAFF
-,TRBJ1-6,once,TRBV18,TGTGCCAGCTCACCTAATCAGGGTAATTCACCCCTCCACTTT,CASSPNQGNSPLHF
TRBD1,TRBJ2-7,-,TRBV7-3,TGTGCCAGCAGCCTTGGACAGGGGGCGCAATACGAGCAGTACTTC,CASSLGQGAQYEQYF
-,TRBJ1-5,few,TRBV2,TGTGCCAGCAGCCCCCGGGAGGGCGGGAATCAGCCCCAGCATTTT,CASSPREGGNQPQHF
-,TRBJ1-4,-,TRBV6-5,TGTGCCAGCAGTCAACTCGGGGAAAAACTGTTTTTT,CASSQLGEKLFF
-,TRBJ1-4,once,TRBV5-1,TGCGCCAGCAGCTACCGGACTGCCTCAACTAATGAAAAACTGTTTTTT,CASSYRTASTNEKLFF
-,TRBJ1-1,-,TRBV9,TGTGCCAGCAGCGCCGGGGGGGCTGGTGAAGCTTTCTTT,CASSAGGAGEAFF
TRBD2,TRBJ2-7,-,TRBV5-5,TGTGCCAGCAGCCCCCGTTGGACTAGCGTCTACGAGCAGTACTTC,CASSPRWTSVYEQYF